This TCR beta chain appears in the sequencing data of a study of CD8+ T cells in alopecia areata. Sequencing relied on a cDNA template that was reverse transcribed from extracted RNA. TCRdb's table, derived via immunoSEQ multiplex PCR, lists solely in-frame clones and lacks some. The sample shows 150,000 or so clones, around 47% of them seen only once. The sorting of PBMCs gave CD4+ and CD8+ T cells. Per the germline V gene, CDR1 is MNHEY and CDR2 is SMNVEV (reference sequence). Trimming shortened V by 4 bases and J by 12 bases, and 16 bases separated the two germline ends. CDR3 size: 13 residues. This receptor was taken from a human donor with alopecia areata. The chain couples TRBV27 to TRBJ2-1, with D perhaps TRBD2 (6 bases). The sequencing sample was made of CD4+ T cells sorted from blood. The DNA of the CDR3 is TGTGCCAGCAGTTCCTCGACTAGTAGCGTGCAGTTCTTC. Protein: CASSSSTSSVQFF.